This is a list of T cell receptor beta chains from one sample in a study of T cells in Graves' hyperthyroidism and ophthalmopathy. Each CDR3 protein gets one entry after TCRdb re-called the multiplex PCR reads with MiXCR. The sample holds about 640,000 distinct CDR3 sequences, around 20% seen once. The sample was blood. These receptors all come from a man younger than 40 with Graves' ophthalmopathy. Both conserved end residues are part of each CDR3. A D gene is named only where the DNA matches it firmly. The size entry is marked missing in some rows and otherwise reads once, few, many or a size class.

cdr3_nt: TGCGCCAGCAGGAAGCCGGGACTAGCGCTATACGAGCAGTACTTC; cdr3_aa: CASRKPGLALYEQYF; v_call: TRBV5-1; j_call: TRBJ2-7; cdr3_length: 15; d_call: TRBD2; clone_size: many
cdr3_nt: TGCGCCAGCAGCCAAGGTCGGCAAGGCGCCTCCTACGAGCAGTACTTC; cdr3_aa: CASSQGRQGASYEQYF; v_call: TRBV4-3; j_call: TRBJ2-7; cdr3_length: 16; d_call: .; clone_size: few
cdr3_nt: TGCAGTGACTTAAACAGGGGGGACAACTATGGCTACACCTTC; cdr3_aa: CSDLNRGDNYGYTF; v_call: TRBV20-1; j_call: TRBJ1-2; cdr3_length: 14; d_call: TRBD1; clone_size: .
cdr3_nt: TGTGCCAGCAGCTTAGGGGGTCTTGGGGTACGAGATACGCAGTATTTT; cdr3_aa: CASSLGGLGVRDTQYF; v_call: TRBV7-2; j_call: TRBJ2-3; cdr3_length: 16; d_call: .; clone_size: few
cdr3_nt: TGTGCCATCGGCGGGACAGTTTACGAGCAGTACTTC; cdr3_aa: CAIGGTVYEQYF; v_call: TRBV10-3; j_call: TRBJ2-7; cdr3_length: 12; d_call: .; clone_size: .
cdr3_nt: TGTGCCAGCAGCCCCCTGGGAGGGAGAGCTTTCTTT; cdr3_aa: CASSPLGGRAFF; v_call: TRBV14; j_call: TRBJ1-1; cdr3_length: 12; d_call: .; clone_size: few
cdr3_nt: TGTGCCAGCTCCCGCGTAACGGGATATGGAGGCACAGATACGCAGTATTTT; cdr3_aa: CASSRVTGYGGTDTQYF; v_call: TRBV18; j_call: TRBJ2-3; cdr3_length: 17; d_call: .; clone_size: .
cdr3_nt: TGTGCCAGCAGTGAGGGTAGACATGGCTACACCTTC; cdr3_aa: CASSEGRHGYTF; v_call: TRBV6-1; j_call: TRBJ1-2; cdr3_length: 12; d_call: .; clone_size: many
cdr3_nt: TGTGCCAGCAGCTCCACCGGCCTAGGCGGCACCGGGGAGCTGTTTTTT; cdr3_aa: CASSSTGLGGTGELFF; v_call: TRBV11-2; j_call: TRBJ2-2; cdr3_length: 16; d_call: .; clone_size: many
cdr3_nt: TGTGCCAGCAGCCCAACAGTAACACGACGCGCGGATACGCAGTATTTT; cdr3_aa: CASSPTVTRRADTQYF; v_call: TRBV5-4; j_call: TRBJ2-3; cdr3_length: 16; d_call: .; clone_size: .
cdr3_nt: TGCGCCAGCAGCCCTAGCGGGAGTTTATACTACGAGCAGTACTTC; cdr3_aa: CASSPSGSLYYEQYF; v_call: TRBV5-1; j_call: TRBJ2-7; cdr3_length: 15; d_call: TRBD2; clone_size: many
cdr3_nt: TGTGCCAGTAGTAGAGGGCCTACGGACACCGGGGAGCTGTTTTTT; cdr3_aa: CASSRGPTDTGELFF; v_call: TRBV11-3; j_call: TRBJ2-2; cdr3_length: 15; d_call: .; clone_size: .
cdr3_nt: TGCGCCAGCAGCCATCATCGGGGGCCCGGGGAGCTGTTTTTT; cdr3_aa: CASSHHRGPGELFF; v_call: TRBV4-1; j_call: TRBJ2-2; cdr3_length: 14; d_call: .; clone_size: .
cdr3_nt: TGCAGTGCTAGCTCGGGGCTCATTGGTGGCTACACCTTC; cdr3_aa: CSASSGLIGGYTF; v_call: TRBV20-1; j_call: TRBJ1-2; cdr3_length: 13; d_call: .; clone_size: once
cdr3_nt: TGTGCCAGCAGCCAGTTACAGGGAAACACCATATATTTT; cdr3_aa: CASSQLQGNTIYF; v_call: TRBV3-1; j_call: TRBJ1-3; cdr3_length: 13; d_call: .; clone_size: many
cdr3_nt: TGCGCCAGCAGCCAAGAGGTGGGTTTAAGCAATCAGCCCCAGCATTTT; cdr3_aa: CASSQEVGLSNQPQHF; v_call: TRBV4-1; j_call: TRBJ1-5; cdr3_length: 16; d_call: .; clone_size: few
cdr3_nt: TGTGCCAGCAGGTGGGGGGCCCAAGATGAAAAACTGTTTTTT; cdr3_aa: CASRWGAQDEKLFF; v_call: TRBV2; j_call: TRBJ1-4; cdr3_length: 14; d_call: .; clone_size: many
cdr3_nt: TGCAGTGCTATATTTGCGAGGGGAAGGACCCAGTACTTC; cdr3_aa: CSAIFARGRTQYF; v_call: TRBV20-1; j_call: TRBJ2-5; cdr3_length: 13; d_call: .; clone_size: .
cdr3_nt: TGTGCCGGCAGGGGACAGGGTCCGGGAAACACCATATATTTT; cdr3_aa: CAGRGQGPGNTIYF; v_call: TRBV6-1; j_call: TRBJ1-3; cdr3_length: 14; d_call: TRBD1; clone_size: .
cdr3_nt: TGTGCCTGGAGTAGTGGTTGGAATGAGCAGTTCTTC; cdr3_aa: CAWSSGWNEQFF; v_call: TRBV30; j_call: TRBJ2-1; cdr3_length: 12; d_call: .; clone_size: many
cdr3_nt: TGTGCCAGCTCACCAACTAGGTCCTACGAGCAGTACTTC; cdr3_aa: CASSPTRSYEQYF; v_call: TRBV18; j_call: TRBJ2-7; cdr3_length: 13; d_call: .; clone_size: few
cdr3_nt: TGTGCCAGTAAACAGGGAGAAGGTGACGAGCAGTACTTC; cdr3_aa: CASKQGEGDEQYF; v_call: TRBV27; j_call: TRBJ2-7; cdr3_length: 13; d_call: .; clone_size: .
cdr3_nt: TGCAGCGGCGGGACTAGGGTCACAGATACGCAGTATTTT; cdr3_aa: CSGGTRVTDTQYF; v_call: TRBV29-1; j_call: TRBJ2-3; cdr3_length: 13; d_call: TRBD2; clone_size: .
cdr3_nt: TGTGCCATCAGTGAGTCGACAAGGGGTGAAGCTTTCTTT; cdr3_aa: CAISESTRGEAFF; v_call: TRBV10-3; j_call: TRBJ1-1; cdr3_length: 13; d_call: .; clone_size: many
cdr3_nt: TGTGCCAGCAGCTTCAGACTAGCGGGCACACAAGAGACCCAGTACTTC; cdr3_aa: CASSFRLAGTQETQYF; v_call: TRBV7-8; j_call: TRBJ2-5; cdr3_length: 16; d_call: TRBD2; clone_size: few
cdr3_nt: TGTGCCAGCAGCCACCCTCAGAAGGTTCAGCCCCAGCATTTT; cdr3_aa: CASSHPQKVQPQHF; v_call: TRBV11-2; j_call: TRBJ1-5; cdr3_length: 14; d_call: .; clone_size: many
cdr3_nt: TGTGCCAGCTCCCGGCGACAGGGAGGTCAGGACGAGCAGTACTTC; cdr3_aa: CASSRRQGGQDEQYF; v_call: TRBV4-2; j_call: TRBJ2-7; cdr3_length: 15; d_call: .; clone_size: .
cdr3_nt: TGCAGTGCCCGCCGCGGGACAGTCGGAACTGAAGCTTTCTTT; cdr3_aa: CSARRGTVGTEAFF; v_call: TRBV20-1; j_call: TRBJ1-1; cdr3_length: 14; d_call: TRBD1; clone_size: many
cdr3_nt: TGTGCCAGCAGTTCCCGATTAGCGATCCCCTACAATGAGCAGTTCTTC; cdr3_aa: CASSSRLAIPYNEQFF; v_call: TRBV27; j_call: TRBJ2-1; cdr3_length: 16; d_call: .; clone_size: many
cdr3_nt: TGTGCCAGCAGCTCCGCACTGACAGGGGACTATGGCTACACCTTC; cdr3_aa: CASSSALTGDYGYTF; v_call: TRBV28; j_call: TRBJ1-2; cdr3_length: 15; d_call: TRBD1; clone_size: many
cdr3_nt: TGTGCCAGCAGTTACTCAGGAGGGGATGGCTACACCTTC; cdr3_aa: CASSYSGGDGYTF; v_call: TRBV6-5; j_call: TRBJ1-2; cdr3_length: 13; d_call: .; clone_size: many
cdr3_nt: TGTGCCAGCAGATACGGTTTATTGGGGACAGAATCATCCTACGAGCAGTACTTC; cdr3_aa: CASRYGLLGTESSYEQYF; v_call: TRBV14; j_call: TRBJ2-7; cdr3_length: 18; d_call: TRBD1; clone_size: .
cdr3_nt: TGTGCCAGCAGTTACCAGGGAAATCAGCCCCAGCATTTT; cdr3_aa: CASSYQGNQPQHF; v_call: TRBV6-6; j_call: TRBJ1-5; cdr3_length: 13; d_call: .; clone_size: few
cdr3_nt: TGTGCCAGCAGCCCGGGACACTCGAACACCGGGGAGCTGTTTTTT; cdr3_aa: CASSPGHSNTGELFF; v_call: TRBV7-8; j_call: TRBJ2-2; cdr3_length: 15; d_call: .; clone_size: few